These T cell receptor beta chains were read from a single sample in a study of Graves' ophthalmopathy and Graves' hyperthyroidism. TCRdb re-called the multiplex PCR reads through MiXCR, storing one row per CDR3 protein. Of 600,000 to 950,000 distinct CDR3 sequences in the sample, roughly two fifths were seen once. Sequencing was performed on peripheral blood. All receptors derive from an adult man with Graves' ophthalmopathy. CDR3s include the opening cysteine and the closing phenylalanine or tryptophan. The D gene is left open where the match is weak. The size field is filled for only some rows; it gives once, few, many or a size class.

D	size	V	J	DNA	CDR3
NA	few	TRBV19	TRBJ1-3	TGTGCCAGTAGTATTAGTCGGGGGCTTGGAAACACCATATATTTT	CASSISRGLGNTIYF
NA	NA	TRBV7-9	TRBJ1-6	TGTGCCAGCAGCACCCGGACGGATAATTCACCCCTCCACTTT	CASSTRTDNSPLHF
TRBD1	NA	TRBV12-3/TRBV12-4	TRBJ1-2	TGTGCCAGCAGAGCCTCCGGGACAGGGATATATGGCTACACCTTC	CASRASGTGIYGYTF
TRBD1	NA	TRBV29-1	TRBJ1-1	TGCAGCGTTAGACAGGGCCCCGGAGCTTTCTTT	CSVRQGPGAFF
NA	many	TRBV7-8	TRBJ2-5	TGTGCCAGCAGCTTAAATGGGGTCCTGGAGACCCAGTACTTC	CASSLNGVLETQYF
TRBD1	few	TRBV25-1	TRBJ1-5	TGTGCCAGCATACCTCAGGGGGGGGGCAATCAGCCCCAGCATTTT	CASIPQGGGNQPQHF
NA	NA	TRBV28	TRBJ1-1	TGTGCCAGCAGTTCCCAGGGGCGGGGAGCTTTCTTT	CASSSQGRGAFF
NA	many	TRBV19	TRBJ1-1	TGTGCCAGTAGTATGGACAGAACGAACACTGAAGCTTTCTTT	CASSMDRTNTEAFF
NA	NA	TRBV20-1	TRBJ2-7	TGCAGTGCTAGTGGCGATGGGGGGCTCTACGAGCAGTACTTC	CSASGDGGLYEQYF
TRBD1	NA	TRBV12-3/TRBV12-4	TRBJ1-1	TGTGCCAGCAGTTTCGAGACAGGGGGCTCTGAAGCTTTCTTT	CASSFETGGSEAFF
NA	NA	TRBV9	TRBJ2-7	TGTGCCAGCAGCCAAGAGTTCTCCTACGAGCAGTACTTC	CASSQEFSYEQYF
TRBD2	many	TRBV2	TRBJ2-5	TGTGCCAGCAGTGAAGGGACTAGCGGGCTCCAAGAGACCCAGTACTTC	CASSEGTSGLQETQYF
NA	many	TRBV9	TRBJ1-6	TGTGCCAGTGGGCTAGGGTTCGATAATTCACCCCTCCACTTT	CASGLGFDNSPLHF
NA	NA	TRBV7-9	TRBJ1-2	TGTGCCAGCAGCTTAGACGCCAGGGTTAATGGCTACACCTTC	CASSLDARVNGYTF
NA	many	TRBV7-9	TRBJ1-1	TGTGCCAGCAGCCTACCCTCAACTAACACTGAAGCTTTCTTT	CASSLPSTNTEAFF
TRBD1	few	TRBV7-9	TRBJ1-2	TGTGCCAGCAGTCTTAGAGGGGGCGGTGGCTACACCTTC	CASSLRGGGGYTF
NA	NA	TRBV5-5	TRBJ2-3	TGCGCCAGCAGCTTTGGCTCAAGCACAGATACGCAGTATTTT	CASSFGSSTDTQYF
NA	many	TRBV24-1	TRBJ1-4	TGTGCCACCAGTGATGCGGGGGAAAAACTGTTTTTT	CATSDAGEKLFF
TRBD1	NA	TRBV7-8	TRBJ1-6	TGTGCCAGCAGCTTAGCTGCTGGGACAGGGCCTGATTCACCCCTCCACTTT	CASSLAAGTGPDSPLHF
NA	NA	TRBV2	TRBJ1-2	TGTGCCAGCAGATCACTACGGGGGCTCGACTATGGCTACACCTTC	CASRSLRGLDYGYTF
NA	NA	TRBV11-2	TRBJ2-5	TGTGCCAGCAGTTTTTCGATCCAGCGGCAAGAGACCCAGTACTTC	CASSFSIQRQETQYF
TRBD1	NA	TRBV25-1	TRBJ2-2	TGTGCCAGCAGCATGATACAGGGGGCGTTCGGGGAGCTGTTTTTT	CASSMIQGAFGELFF
NA	NA	TRBV7-9	TRBJ2-5	TGTGCCAGCAGCCCCGGGGAGTACCAAGAGACCCAGTACTTC	CASSPGEYQETQYF
NA	many	TRBV7-8	TRBJ2-7	TGTGCCAGCAGCTCCCGAGGACAGCTCAACGAGCAGTACTTC	CASSSRGQLNEQYF
NA	few	TRBV20-1	TRBJ1-2	TGCAGTGCTAGAGATCTCGGGGGGAACTATGGCTACACCTTC	CSARDLGGNYGYTF
TRBD2	NA	TRBV24-1	TRBJ2-5	TGTGCCACCAGTGATCCGGCGGGAGGCTTCAGTGAGACCCAGTACTTC	CATSDPAGGFSETQYF
NA	NA	TRBV7-3	TRBJ2-1	TGTGCCAGCAGCCCGAGGGGGAGGGGGCAGTTCTTC	CASSPRGRGQFF
NA	NA	TRBV13	TRBJ1-5	TGTGCCAGCAGTTTAGACGGGTATCAGCCCCAGCATTTT	CASSLDGYQPQHF
TRBD2	NA	TRBV19	TRBJ2-7	TGTGCCAGTAGTACGCGGGGGGCCCGCTCCTACGAGCAGTACTTC	CASSTRGARSYEQYF
NA	many	TRBV10-3	TRBJ1-5	TGTGCCATCAGTGACGAGTCGAGCAATCAGCCCCAGCATTTT	CAISDESSNQPQHF
TRBD1	many	TRBV6-6	TRBJ1-1	TGTGCCAGCAGTTACGTTGGGACAGGGATCACTGAAGCTTTCTTT	CASSYVGTGITEAFF
NA	NA	TRBV12-3/TRBV12-4	TRBJ2-7	TGTGCCAGCAGTTTAAGGCGGAAAAACTACGAGCAGTACTTC	CASSLRRKNYEQYF
TRBD1	few	TRBV24-1	TRBJ1-4	TGTGCCACCAGTGACCCCGGGACAGAAAATGAAAAACTGTTTTTT	CATSDPGTENEKLFF
TRBD1	NA	TRBV7-9	TRBJ1-1	TGTGCCAGCAGCTCTAGAGAGACGACAGGGGCGCCAACTGAAGCTTTCTTT	CASSSRETTGAPTEAFF
TRBD1	NA	TRBV7-2	TRBJ1-3	TGTGCCAGCAGGGGACAGGGGCTAGGAAACACCATATATTTT	CASRGQGLGNTIYF
NA	few	TRBV2	TRBJ2-7	TGTGCCAGCAGACAGACAGAGTTCCACGAGCAGTACTTC	CASRQTEFHEQYF
NA	NA	TRBV29-1	TRBJ2-3	TGCAGCGTTGAAGATGGAGCCTCGCAGTATTTT	CSVEDGASQYF
TRBD1	many	TRBV12-3/TRBV12-4	TRBJ1-6	TGTGCCAGCAGTTCCCGCCCGGACAGGCTGTCAATCCACTTT	CASSSRPDRLSIHF
TRBD1	NA	TRBV15	TRBJ2-7	TGTGCCACCAGCGTTGGGACAGGGGGGCACGAGCAGTACTTC	CATSVGTGGHEQYF
TRBD1	NA	TRBV7-9	TRBJ1-3	TGTGCCAGCAGCCTGCGGACAGGGAGCTCTGGAAACACCATATATTTT	CASSLRTGSSGNTIYF
NA	few	TRBV7-2	TRBJ1-1	TGTGCCAGCAGCTCCTCGGGACAAGTGAACACTGAAGCTTTCTTT	CASSSSGQVNTEAFF
NA	few	TRBV10-2	TRBJ2-7	TGCGCCAGCACAACGCCAGGGCTCTCCTACGAGCAGTACTTC	CASTTPGLSYEQYF
NA	many	TRBV10-3	TRBJ1-5	TGTGCCATCAGTGAGAGGGGTGTAGGGCAGGGTCCCCAGCATTTT	CAISERGVGQGPQHF
NA	NA	TRBV6-2/TRBV6-3	TRBJ2-6	TGTGCCAGCAGTTCGTGGGGGTGGACTCAACGCTCTGGGGCCAACGTCCTGACTTTC	CASSSWGWTQRSGANVLTF
TRBD1	NA	TRBV14	TRBJ1-2	TGTGCCAGCAGCCAAGACAGGACAGGGGATTATGGCTACACCTTC	CASSQDRTGDYGYTF
NA	many	TRBV10-2	TRBJ2-7	TGTGCCAGTAGTGAGGACGAGCAGTACTTC	CASSEDEQYF